The following is a T cell receptor beta chain sequence with its context. Its antigen specificity is not known. Base qualities were left out, and no much larger clone turns up one base away. The sample is drawn from a study of cytomegalovirus exposure and HLA in healthy donors (dated by TCRdb to about 2017). Regarding the complete study: According to an earlier analysis of 587 of the donors, about 179 million T cells yielded 100 million or so unique TCR beta sequences and 250 to 350 Gb of sequence data. A later analysis re-analyzed previously published TCR beta repertoires from approximately 700 donors and added high-resolution HLA genotyping to study TCR occurrence patterns. Rather than using new phenotypic data, the later analysis identified candidate immune exposures from TCR beta sequences and from how often those sequences occurred across donors. Among the roughly 400 genotyped donors, more than 70% belonged to the genetic ancestry cluster associated with self-reported Caucasian donors. Across 300 to 500 genotyped donors of the cohort, an average of roughly 200,000 unique TCR beta nucleotide sequences per donor were sequenced, and roughly a sixth of those sequences were non-productive. The number of donors typed differed by locus, with roughly 620-630 for A, B, C, DRB1 and DQB1, around 500 for DQA1, over 600 for DPA1, and some 440 for DPB1. Four to six DR-DQ haplotypes were handled as single units for association and clustering, since linkage in the cohort was strong. An earlier analysis of about 600 of the donors used high-throughput TCR beta sequencing to judge whether each TCR beta V gene segment behaved as functional or pseudogenic. The study aimed to test whether cataloging public T cell receptors could reveal signatures of past pathogen exposure. All discovery cohort repertoires had been generated using a single sequencing platform. Donor age, sex, ethnicity and CMV serostatus were compiled alongside the repertoire data. To predict cytomegalovirus infection status, the study combined high-throughput TCR immunosequencing, statistical association of individual TCRs with disease status, and machine learning. HLA typing covered class I and class II loci at four-digit resolution. In addition to the first cohort of about 650 subjects, a separate validation cohort of approximately 130 different subjects was used. Genome-wide SNP genotypes for about 60% of the roughly 670 donors were used in a later genetic analysis, which treated that subset as a discovery cohort. The T cell repertoires of 700 or so subjects were profiled by immunosequencing and related to cytomegalovirus serostatus. About 280 gigabases of sequencing data and around 88 million unique TCR sequences made up an early release that covered approximately 650 HLA-typed donors.

The library was prepared using the immunoSEQ multiplex PCR assay. The multiplex PCR relied on a mix of 60 forward primers for TCR Vbeta segments and 13 reverse primers for TCR Jbeta segments. Amplification of the CDR3 region of rearranged TCR beta genes was performed with a multiplex PCR assay on genomic DNA. The Illumina HiSeq System was used to sequence the amplified TCR beta libraries as 87-base-pair reads. On the authors' methods: A later analysis counted about 80 million unique TCR beta chains across the 700 or so repertoires, and around 9.9 million of these chains were shared by at least two donors. A nearest-neighbor algorithm error-corrected the raw reads and collapsed the reads into unique sequences, merging closely related sequences to remove PCR and sequencing errors. Alignment of CDR3 sequences to IMGT reference sequences was used to assign V, D and J gene segments. Each retained sequence needed at least a six-nucleotide match to both a V gene segment and a J gene segment. Rearrangements were called productive when the CDR3 lacked stop codons and stayed in frame with V and J; all others were non-productive. Following IMGT convention, CDR3 was defined as the stretch from the second conserved V-encoded cysteine to the conserved J-encoded phenylalanine. Sequences without an unambiguous match to a single V gene segment were excluded from the earlier analysis of about 600 of the donors. An earlier analysis of about 590 of the donors classified V segments as functional when productive rearrangements were above 56.7% and as segregating when the standard deviation between donors was above 5%. A statistical classification framework was built to diagnose cytomegalovirus status from the catalog of TCR beta chain sequences. V and J gene assignment, in a later analysis, came from comparing TCR nucleotide sequences with IMGT/GENE-DB human TR gene sequences. The TCRdist pipeline was used in a later analysis to assign CDR3 sequences and most-parsimonious VDJ recombination scenarios. In a later analysis, every TCR beta chain was defined by the combination of its CDR3 amino acid sequence and its V-gene family, and reads without a unique V-gene family were dropped. To address suspected cross-contamination and a sequencing artifact, a later analysis removed around 600 highly shared, low-generation-probability nucleotide sequences. For each public chain, a later analysis derived a clonal expansion index from normalized ranks of inferred template counts within each repertoire. In a later analysis, generation probabilities were computed using a VDJ recombination model fitted to out-of-frame rearrangements, and the results were checked against IGoR. In a later analysis, TCR-TCR, TCR-HLA and TCR-CMV co-occurrence was scored with hypergeometric tests, and a repertoire-size bias correction was applied to TCR pairs. False discovery rates were estimated in a later analysis by permuting HLA or CMV assignments 20 times. In a later analysis, co-occurring TCRs were grouped using DBSCAN, with TCRdist sequence similarity added in when clustering inside HLA-allele-positive subsets. Co-occurrence clustering excluded repertoires with fewer than 30,000 or more than 120,000 public chains, plus five with anomalous nucleotide sharing. The immuneACCESS repertoire file appears here via TCRdb, limited to in-frame rearrangements. These files lack a portion of the clones; in checked studies, under half of the deficit traces to unresolved V genes, and the cause of the others is not known. The DNA was the basis for D and trimming; V, J and clone size are from that table. Recorded for this sample are more than 80,000 clones; around four fifths of them occurred a single time. The ten largest account for 4.1% of the sample.

The cysteine opens and the phenylalanine closes a CDR3 of 14 amino acids. Just the 42-base CDR3 DNA is kept, in frame starting at base 1. Sequences MNHNS (CDR1) and SASEGT (CDR2) are obtained from the germline V gene. Trimming accounts for 4 bases at V and 4 bases at J, while the number of junction bases matched to no gene is 4. The cohort comprised some 700 healthy bone marrow donors. At the time of sampling, all cohort members were nominally healthy, though unrecorded immune exposures were likely present. The donor tested CMV seropositive, placing the donor among the roughly 300 seropositive members of the cohort. Each donor provided a peripheral blood sample, and peripheral blood mononuclear cells were used for TCR beta sequencing. The Qiagen DNeasy Blood Extraction Kit was used to extract genomic DNA from the blood cell samples. Study-level results and caveats: A later analysis found that HLA-associated TCR beta chains were more clonally expanded and had lower generation probabilities than equally common non-associated chains. It was suggested by the authors that the approach could potentially be generalized to other disease states and immunological phenotypes. The classifier was reported to diagnose cytomegalovirus status with high specificity and sensitivity in both the original and validation cohorts. In this cohort, only TCR beta chains were sequenced, and detectable features were limited by the absence of alpha or paired-chain data. In a later analysis, several top co-occurrence clusters were reported to appear linked to parvovirus B19, influenza, CMV and Epstein-Barr virus. A few of the identified cytomegalovirus-associated TCR beta chains were confirmed in vitro to be specific for cytomegalovirus antigens. Specific HLA alleles were associated with 15,000 to 20,000 TCR beta sequences at a false discovery rate of 0.05 in a later analysis. The presence/absence analyses assumed that sequencing depth was roughly uniform across donors, and that assumption may not be true. Because some donors lacked HLA typing at each locus, the association tests relied only on the typed subset. A cluster of highly shared sequence variants was judged likely to represent a technical artifact of the sequencing pipeline. A later genetic analysis reported fewer N-insertions in productive TCRs among donors in an Asian-associated ancestry cluster than the roughly 620-donor mean. In a later analysis, TCR association rates were found to vary across HLA loci, with the most associated TCRs seen for DRB1 alleles and the fewest for HLA-C alleles. According to a later analysis, most CMV-associated TCR beta chains appeared to be HLA-restricted, and the HLA associations seemed to be driven largely by CMV exposure. The only immune exposure information available for the cohort was CMV serostatus. Because the 87-base-pair reads could not distinguish some IMGT-functional V segments, including TRBV6-2 and TRBV6-3, those segments were excluded. Strong co-occurrence of HLA alleles, especially DR and DQ, made assigning TCR associations to individual alleles difficult. Because counts were too low, around 18 rarely observed V segments, including chromosome 9 orphons, were left out of the earlier analysis of over 550 of the donors. Across donors, most TCR sequences were observed very rarely, whereas some public TCRs were present in many individuals. V-gene and J-gene trimming of TCR beta chains was associated with a missense DCLRE1C variant in a later genetic analysis, and the association was replicated in an independent cohort. In an earlier analysis of 500 to 650 of the donors, most TCR beta V segments appeared in productive rearrangements about 87% or about 30% of the time, broadly matching IMGT annotations. A further reported finding was that TCR beta sequences accurately predicted the HLA-A and HLA-B alleles for most subjects in the first cohort. The study listed 150 to 200 TCR beta chains as associated with cytomegalovirus. Correlated functional status among segregating V segments might be attributable to linkage disequilibrium, but an unknown experimental factor could not be ruled out.

The sequence was obtained from a woman between 40 and 55 years old in good health and CMV-seropositive. The V and J segments used are TRBV6-1 and TRBJ1-3; 7 central nucleotides agree with TRBD1. The sample taken for sequencing was PBMCs. The DNA sequence reads TGTGCCAGCAGTGTGGGGGGACAGGGAAACACCATATATTTT. Its translation is CASSVGGQGNTIYF.